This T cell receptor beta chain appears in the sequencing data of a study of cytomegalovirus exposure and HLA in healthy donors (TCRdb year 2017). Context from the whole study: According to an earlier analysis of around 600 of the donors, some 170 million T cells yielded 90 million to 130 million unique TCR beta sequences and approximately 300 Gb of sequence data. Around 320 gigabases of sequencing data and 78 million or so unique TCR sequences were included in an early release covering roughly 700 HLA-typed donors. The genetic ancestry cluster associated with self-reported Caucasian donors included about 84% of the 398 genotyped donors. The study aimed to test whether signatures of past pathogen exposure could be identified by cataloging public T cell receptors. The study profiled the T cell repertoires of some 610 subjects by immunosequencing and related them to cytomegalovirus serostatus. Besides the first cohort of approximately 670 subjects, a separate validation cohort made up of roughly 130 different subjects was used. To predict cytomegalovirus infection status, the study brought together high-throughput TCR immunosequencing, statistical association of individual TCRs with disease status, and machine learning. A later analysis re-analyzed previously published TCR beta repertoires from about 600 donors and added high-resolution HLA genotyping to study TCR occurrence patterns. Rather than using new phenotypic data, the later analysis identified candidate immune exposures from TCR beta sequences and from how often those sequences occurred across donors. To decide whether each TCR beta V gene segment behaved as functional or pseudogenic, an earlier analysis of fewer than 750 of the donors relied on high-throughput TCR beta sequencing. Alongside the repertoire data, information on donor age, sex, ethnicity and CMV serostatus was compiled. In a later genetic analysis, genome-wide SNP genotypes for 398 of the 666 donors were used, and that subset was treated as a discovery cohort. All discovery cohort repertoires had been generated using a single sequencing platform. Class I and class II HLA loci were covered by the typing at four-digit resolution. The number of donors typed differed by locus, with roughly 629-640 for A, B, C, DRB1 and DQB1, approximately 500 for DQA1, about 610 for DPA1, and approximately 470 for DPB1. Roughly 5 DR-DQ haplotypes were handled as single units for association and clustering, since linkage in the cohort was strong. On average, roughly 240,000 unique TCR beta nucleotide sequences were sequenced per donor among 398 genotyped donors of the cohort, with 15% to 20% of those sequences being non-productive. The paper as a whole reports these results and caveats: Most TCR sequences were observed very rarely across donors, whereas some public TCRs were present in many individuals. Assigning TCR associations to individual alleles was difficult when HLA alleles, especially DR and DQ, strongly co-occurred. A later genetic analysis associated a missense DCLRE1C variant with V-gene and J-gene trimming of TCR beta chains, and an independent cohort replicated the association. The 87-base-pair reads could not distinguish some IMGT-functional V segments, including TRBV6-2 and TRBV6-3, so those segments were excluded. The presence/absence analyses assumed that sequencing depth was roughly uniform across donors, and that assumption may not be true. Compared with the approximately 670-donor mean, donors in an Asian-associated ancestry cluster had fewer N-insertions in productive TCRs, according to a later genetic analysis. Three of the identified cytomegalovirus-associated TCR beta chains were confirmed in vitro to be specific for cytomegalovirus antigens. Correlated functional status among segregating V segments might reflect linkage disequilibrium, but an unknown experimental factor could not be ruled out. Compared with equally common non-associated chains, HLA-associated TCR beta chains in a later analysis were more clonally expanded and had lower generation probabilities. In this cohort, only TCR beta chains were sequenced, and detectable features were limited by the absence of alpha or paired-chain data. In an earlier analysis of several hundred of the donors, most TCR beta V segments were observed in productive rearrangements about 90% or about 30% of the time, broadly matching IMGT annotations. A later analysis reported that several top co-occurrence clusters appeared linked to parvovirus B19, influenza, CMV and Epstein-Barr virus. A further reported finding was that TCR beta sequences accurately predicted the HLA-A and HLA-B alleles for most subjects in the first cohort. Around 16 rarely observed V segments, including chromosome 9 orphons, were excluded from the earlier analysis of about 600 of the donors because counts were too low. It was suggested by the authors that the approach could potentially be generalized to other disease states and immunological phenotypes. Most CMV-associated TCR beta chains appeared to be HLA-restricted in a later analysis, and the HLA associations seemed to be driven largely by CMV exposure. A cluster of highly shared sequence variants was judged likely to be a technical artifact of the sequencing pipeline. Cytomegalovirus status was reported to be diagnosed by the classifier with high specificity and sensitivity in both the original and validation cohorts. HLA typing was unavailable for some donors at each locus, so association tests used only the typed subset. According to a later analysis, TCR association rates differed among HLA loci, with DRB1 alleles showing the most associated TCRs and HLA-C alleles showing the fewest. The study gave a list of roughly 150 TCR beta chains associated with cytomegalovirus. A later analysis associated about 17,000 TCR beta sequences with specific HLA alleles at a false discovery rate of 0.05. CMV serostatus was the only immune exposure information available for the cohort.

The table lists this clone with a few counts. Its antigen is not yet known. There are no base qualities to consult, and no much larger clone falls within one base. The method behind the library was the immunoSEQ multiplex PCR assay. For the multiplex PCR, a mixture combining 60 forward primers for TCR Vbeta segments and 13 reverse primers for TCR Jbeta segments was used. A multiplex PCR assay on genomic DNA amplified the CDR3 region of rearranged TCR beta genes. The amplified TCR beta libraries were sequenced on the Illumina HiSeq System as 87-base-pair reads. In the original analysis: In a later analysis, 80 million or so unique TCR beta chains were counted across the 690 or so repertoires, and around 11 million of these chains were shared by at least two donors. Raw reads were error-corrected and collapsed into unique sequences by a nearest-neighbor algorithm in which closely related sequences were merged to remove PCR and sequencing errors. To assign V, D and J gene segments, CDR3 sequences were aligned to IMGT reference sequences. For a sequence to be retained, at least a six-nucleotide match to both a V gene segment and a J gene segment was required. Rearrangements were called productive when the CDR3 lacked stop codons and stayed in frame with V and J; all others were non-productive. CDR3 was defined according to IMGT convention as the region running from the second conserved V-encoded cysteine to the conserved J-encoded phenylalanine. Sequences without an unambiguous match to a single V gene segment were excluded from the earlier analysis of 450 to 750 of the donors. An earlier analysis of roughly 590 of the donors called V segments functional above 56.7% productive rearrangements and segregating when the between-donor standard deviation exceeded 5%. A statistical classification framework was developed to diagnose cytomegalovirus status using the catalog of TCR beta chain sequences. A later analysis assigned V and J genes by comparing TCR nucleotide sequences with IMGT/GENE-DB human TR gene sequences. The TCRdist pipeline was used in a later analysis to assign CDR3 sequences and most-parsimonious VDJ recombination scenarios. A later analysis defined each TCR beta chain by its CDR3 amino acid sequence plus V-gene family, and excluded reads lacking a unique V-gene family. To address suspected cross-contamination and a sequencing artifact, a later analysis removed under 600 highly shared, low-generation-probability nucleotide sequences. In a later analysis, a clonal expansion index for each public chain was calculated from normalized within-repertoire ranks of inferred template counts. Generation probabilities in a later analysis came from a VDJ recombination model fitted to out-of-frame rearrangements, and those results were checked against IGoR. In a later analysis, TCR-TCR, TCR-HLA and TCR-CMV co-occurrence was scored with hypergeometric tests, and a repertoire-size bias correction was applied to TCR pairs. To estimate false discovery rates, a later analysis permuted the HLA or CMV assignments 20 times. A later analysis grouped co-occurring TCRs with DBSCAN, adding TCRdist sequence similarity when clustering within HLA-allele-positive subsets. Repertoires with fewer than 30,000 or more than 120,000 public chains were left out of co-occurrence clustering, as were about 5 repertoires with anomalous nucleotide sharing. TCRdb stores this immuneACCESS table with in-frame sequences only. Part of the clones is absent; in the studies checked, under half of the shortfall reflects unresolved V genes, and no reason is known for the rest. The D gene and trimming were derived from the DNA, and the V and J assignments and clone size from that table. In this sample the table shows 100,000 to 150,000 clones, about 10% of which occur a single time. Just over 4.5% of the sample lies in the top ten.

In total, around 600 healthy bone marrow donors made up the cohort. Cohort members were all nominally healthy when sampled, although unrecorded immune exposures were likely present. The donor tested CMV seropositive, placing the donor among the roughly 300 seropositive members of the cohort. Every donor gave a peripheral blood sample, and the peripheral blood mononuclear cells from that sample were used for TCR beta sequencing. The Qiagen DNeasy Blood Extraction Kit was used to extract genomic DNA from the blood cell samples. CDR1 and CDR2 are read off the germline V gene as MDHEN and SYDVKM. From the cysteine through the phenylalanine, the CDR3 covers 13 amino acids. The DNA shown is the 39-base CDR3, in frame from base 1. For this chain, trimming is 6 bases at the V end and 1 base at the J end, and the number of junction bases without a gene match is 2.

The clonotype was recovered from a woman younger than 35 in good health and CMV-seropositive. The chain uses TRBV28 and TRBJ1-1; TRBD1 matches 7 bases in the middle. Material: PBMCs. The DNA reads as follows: TGTGCCAGCAGAGGGGGCCCGAACACTGAAGCTTTCTTT. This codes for CASRGGPNTEAFF.